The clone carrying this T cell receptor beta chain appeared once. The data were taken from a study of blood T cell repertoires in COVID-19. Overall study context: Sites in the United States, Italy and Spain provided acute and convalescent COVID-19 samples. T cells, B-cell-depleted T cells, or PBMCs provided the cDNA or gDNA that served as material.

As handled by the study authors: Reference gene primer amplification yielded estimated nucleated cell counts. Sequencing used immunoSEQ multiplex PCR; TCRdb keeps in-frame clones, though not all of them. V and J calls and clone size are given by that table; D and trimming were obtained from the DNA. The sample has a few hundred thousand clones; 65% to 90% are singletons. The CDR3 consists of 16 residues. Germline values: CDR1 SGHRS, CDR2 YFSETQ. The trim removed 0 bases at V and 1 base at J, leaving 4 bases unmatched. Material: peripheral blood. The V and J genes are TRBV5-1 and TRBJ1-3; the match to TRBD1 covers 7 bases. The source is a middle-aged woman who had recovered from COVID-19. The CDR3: CASSLDRGGSGNTIYF. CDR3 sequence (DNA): TGCGCCAGCAGCTTGGACAGGGGAGGATCTGGAAACACCATATATTTT.